The clone carrying this T cell receptor beta chain was detected a few times. As yet, its antigen is unknown. These gene names are mouse names. The read is 4 residues too short to cover the CDR3 end, so that end is filled in from the germline J gene. The data originate from a study of CD8+ T cells in alopecia areata. Study information: Female roughly 7-11-week-old C3H/HeJ recipients received skin from approximately 6-13-month-old C3H/HeJ graft donors with spontaneous alopecia. Study-level findings and limits: Clonality was higher in lesional than normal scalp, especially in alopecia totalis/universalis.

This CDR3 spans 17 amino acids. Germline loops: CDR1 LGHNA, CDR2 YNLKQL (reference sequence). The ends lost 2 bases at V and 3 bases at J; junction bases unmatched: 5. The sequencing template was cDNA reverse transcribed from extracted RNA. Clones were sequenced by immunoSEQ multiplex PCR, and TCRdb holds only the in-frame ones, with some missing. The sample includes approximately 280,000 clones, none of them occurring once. On the basis of CD4, CD8alpha, NKG2D, NKG2ACE and other markers, pooled cutaneous lymph node cells were sorted. V is TRBV5 and J is TRBJ2-2; TRBD2 matches 11 bases. The sequence derives from a C3H/HeJ mouse with alopecia areata. MHC haplotype of the mouse line: H2-k. The sequenced material came from CD4+ T cells sorted from a lymph node. CDR3 bases read: TGTGCCAGCAGCCAAATACTGGGGGGGCGCGACACCGGG. This translates into CASSQILGGRDTG. The full CDR3 reads CASSQILGGRDTGQLYF.